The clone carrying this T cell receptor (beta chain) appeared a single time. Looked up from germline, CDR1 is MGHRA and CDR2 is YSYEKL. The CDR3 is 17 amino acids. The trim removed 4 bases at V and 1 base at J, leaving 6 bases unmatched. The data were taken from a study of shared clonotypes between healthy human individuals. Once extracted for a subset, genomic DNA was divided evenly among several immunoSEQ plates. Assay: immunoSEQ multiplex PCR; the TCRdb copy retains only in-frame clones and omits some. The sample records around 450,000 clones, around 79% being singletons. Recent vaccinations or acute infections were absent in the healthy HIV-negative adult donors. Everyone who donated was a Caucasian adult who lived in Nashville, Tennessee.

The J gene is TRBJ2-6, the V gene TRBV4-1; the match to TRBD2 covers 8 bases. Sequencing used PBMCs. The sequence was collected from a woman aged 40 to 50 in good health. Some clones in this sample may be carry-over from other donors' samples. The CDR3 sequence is CASSPGRAGSGANVLTF. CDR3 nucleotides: TGCGCCAGCAGCCCCGGGAGGGCTGGGTCTGGGGCCAACGTCCTGACTTTC.